The TCR beta chain described here comes from a study of radiation and T cells in renal cell carcinoma. The study, taken as a whole, reports: From baseline, blood top tumor clonotypes peaked at 2 weeks post-radiation. No pretreatment tumor biopsies were available for baseline clonotypes.

Only in-frame clones appear in the TCRdb table, and some are missing; sequencing was by immunoSEQ multiplex PCR. The data show over 120,000 clones, 70% to 90% seen once. This clone has just a few counts. What it recognizes is unknown. Germline V gene data show CDR1 as SGHTS and CDR2 as YDEGEE. V lost 0 bases, J lost 6 bases, and 5 bases stayed unmatched. This CDR3 is 15 amino acids long. Time point described: baseline pretreatment blood. The treatment here: 15 Gy SBRT to primary tumor, nephrectomy 4 weeks later. After SBRT, blood was collected at 2 and 4 weeks, plus baseline. This renal cell carcinoma was of the clear cell type.

This receptor was taken from a woman aged 45-65 years with renal cell carcinoma. The sequences come from blood, collected from a patient whose treatment included radiotherapy and nephrectomy. The chain links TRBV5-8 to TRBJ2-4, with 8 bases that match TRBD1. CDR3 amino acids: CASSLARTGLNIQYF. In DNA form, the CDR3 reads TGTGCCAGCAGCTTGGCTCGGACAGGGCTAAACATTCAGTACTTC.